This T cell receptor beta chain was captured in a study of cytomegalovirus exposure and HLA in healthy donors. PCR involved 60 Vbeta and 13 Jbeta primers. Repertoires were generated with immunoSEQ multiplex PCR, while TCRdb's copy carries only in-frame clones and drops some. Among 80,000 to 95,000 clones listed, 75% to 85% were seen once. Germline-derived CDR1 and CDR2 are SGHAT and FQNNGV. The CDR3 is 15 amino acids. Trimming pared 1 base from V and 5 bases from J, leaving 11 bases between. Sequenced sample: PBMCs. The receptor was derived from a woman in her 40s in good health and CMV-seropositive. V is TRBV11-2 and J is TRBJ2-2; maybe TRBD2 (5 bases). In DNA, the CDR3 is TGTGCCAGCAGCTTAGTTCTATCGGGGACCGGGGAGCTGTTTTTT. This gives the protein CASSLVLSGTGELFF.